Listed below are T cell receptor beta chains from one sample, sequenced in a study of T cell repertoires in cytomegalovirus infection. Each CDR3 protein is one row after TCRdb ran MiXCR on the reads. The table lists under 50,000 distinct CDR3 sequences, 20% to 25% of them singletons. These receptors' targets are unknown. The sample was PBMCs, sequenced either directly or after in vitro stimulation (not recorded which). The receptors originated from a human donor in good health (CMV status not recorded). Some clones in this sample may be carry-over from other donors' samples. Both conserved end residues are part of each CDR3. D genes are given only for firm matches. Part of the rows lack a size; the others show once, few, many or a class for expanded clones.

>many|NA|TRBV6-1|TRBJ1-3
CASSPRSGNTIYF
TGTGCCAGCAGTCCCCGCTCTGGAAACACCATATATTTT
>few|NA|TRBV3-1|TRBJ2-2
CASSRTGNTGELFF
TGTGCCAGCAGCCGGACGGGGAACACCGGGGAGCTGTTTTTT
>NA|NA|TRBV12-3/TRBV12-4|TRBJ1-5
CASSSLGVQPQHF
TGTGCCAGCAGTTCCTTGGGGGTTCAGCCCCAGCATTTT
>few|NA|TRBV19|TRBJ2-5
CASSMGVSFATQYF
TGTGCCAGTAGTATGGGGGTTTCGTTTGCGACCCAGTACTTC
>many|TRBD1|TRBV4-1|TRBJ2-1
CASSLGQAEYNEQFF
TGCGCCAGCAGCCTGGGACAGGCAGAGTACAATGAGCAGTTCTTC
>NA|TRBD2|TRBV3-1|TRBJ2-3
CASSHLGLAAYTQYF
TGTGCCAGCAGCCACCTCGGACTAGCCGCTTATACGCAGTATTTT
>few|TRBD2|TRBV7-2|TRBJ2-5
CASSPQSPTSGEETQYF
TGTGCCAGCAGCCCCCAATCCCCGACTAGCGGGGAGGAGACCCAGTACTTC
>many|NA|TRBV4-1|TRBJ2-7
CASSQDASAPGYEQYF
TGCGCCAGCAGCCAAGATGCTAGCGCCCCGGGCTACGAGCAGTACTTC
>many|TRBD2|TRBV4-2|TRBJ2-3
CASSRVLAGDTDTQYF
TGTGCCAGCAGCCGCGTCCTAGCGGGGGACACAGATACGCAGTATTTT
>NA|TRBD2|TRBV7-2|TRBJ2-1
CASSFLAGGNEQFF
TGTGCCAGCAGCTTCCTAGCGGGAGGCAATGAGCAGTTCTTC
>many|NA|TRBV12-3/TRBV12-4|TRBJ1-1
CASSLHSGRGAFF
TGTGCCAGCAGTTTACACTCAGGGCGTGGAGCTTTCTTT
>NA|NA|TRBV18|TRBJ1-5
CASSPGAETQHF
TGTGCCAGCTCACCGGGGGCGGAAACCCAGCATTTT
>many|NA|TRBV7-2|TRBJ2-7
CASSPTRGTASYEQYF
TGTGCCAGCAGCCCAACACGAGGAACAGCGTCCTACGAGCAGTACTTC
>NA|TRBD2|TRBV5-1|TRBJ2-5
CASSLELAGGRETQYF
TGCGCCAGCAGCTTGGAGCTAGCGGGGGGCCGCGAGACCCAGTACTTC
>NA|NA|TRBV7-8|TRBJ1-2
CASSATGIGGGYTF
TGTGCCAGCAGCGCCACAGGGATAGGAGGAGGCTACACCTTC
>NA|NA|TRBV27|TRBJ2-7
CASGGSAPYEQYF
TGTGCCAGCGGGGGTTCGGCCCCCTACGAGCAGTACTTC
>NA|NA|TRBV5-8|TRBJ2-3
CASLWALTDTQYF
TGTGCCAGCCTATGGGCACTCACAGATACGCAGTATTTT
>few|NA|TRBV7-6|TRBJ1-1
CASSGDGNTEAFF
TGTGCCAGCAGTGGGGATGGCAACACTGAAGCTTTCTTT
>NA|NA|TRBV20-1|TRBJ1-5
CSAREGPYSNQPQHF
TGCAGTGCTAGAGAGGGACCCTATAGCAATCAGCCCCAGCATTTT
>many|NA|TRBV28|TRBJ2-2
CASSFRGAGELFF
TGTGCCAGCAGTTTCCGCGGTGCCGGGGAGCTGTTTTTT
>many|NA|TRBV12-3/TRBV12-4|TRBJ2-5
CASSFSANQETQYF
TGTGCCAGCAGTTTCTCGGCGAACCAAGAGACCCAGTACTTC
>NA|NA|TRBV5-1|TRBJ1-5
CASSLAGYGNQPQHF
TGCGCCAGCAGCTTGGCAGGGTATGGCAATCAGCCCCAGCATTTT
>few|TRBD1|TRBV6-6|TRBJ1-4
CASRLTGEYEKLFF
TGTGCCAGCAGACTGACAGGGGAGTACGAAAAACTGTTTTTT
>NA|NA|TRBV5-5|TRBJ1-2
CASTNTLGHSYGYTF
TGTGCCAGCACCAACACGTTGGGGCACTCGTATGGCTACACCTTC
>many|NA|TRBV7-2|TRBJ1-3
CASSLMLPTSGNTIYF
TGTGCCAGCAGCTTAATGTTGCCCACCTCTGGAAACACCATATATTTT
>NA|TRBD1|TRBV2|TRBJ1-1
CASRPRTGPSEAFF
TGTGCCAGCAGGCCTAGGACAGGTCCGTCTGAAGCTTTCTTT
>many|NA|TRBV12-3/TRBV12-4|TRBJ2-2
CASSRGDTGELFF
TGTGCCAGCAGTCGAGGGGACACCGGGGAGCTGTTTTTT
>NA|NA|TRBV6-2/TRBV6-3|TRBJ2-1
CASTKRLRSGQTYNEQFF
TGTGCCAGCACTAAGCGCCTAAGGAGCGGACAAACTTACAATGAGCAGTTCTTC
>few|TRBD2|TRBV20-1|TRBJ2-1
CSATLAGAYNEQFF
TGCAGTGCAACACTAGCGGGGGCCTACAATGAGCAGTTCTTC
>NA|NA|TRBV6-2/TRBV6-3|TRBJ1-1
CASSYSVMWTEAFF
TGTGCCAGCAGTTACTCGGTCATGTGGACTGAAGCTTTCTTT
>NA|NA|TRBV19|TRBJ1-6
CASSWGSLYNSPLHF
TGTGCCAGTAGTTGGGGTTCCCTCTACAATTCACCCCTCCACTTT
>NA|NA|TRBV12-3/TRBV12-4|TRBJ1-6
CASSQGLISSLHF
TGTGCCAGCAGCCAAGGACTGATATCATCCCTCCACTTT
>NA|NA|TRBV27|TRBJ1-2
CASSSLPGAIYGYTF
TGTGCCAGCAGCTCTCTCCCAGGGGCTATCTATGGCTACACCTTC
>NA|NA|TRBV6-1|TRBJ2-1
CASSEGTSSYNEQFF
TGTGCCAGCAGTGAGGGAACCAGCTCCTACAATGAGCAGTTCTTC
>NA|NA|TRBV29-1|TRBJ1-2
CSVTGTQLTNYGYTF
TGCAGCGTTACCGGGACACAACTCACTAACTATGGCTACACCTTC
>many|NA|TRBV7-8|TRBJ2-3
CASSLARVGTDTQYF
TGTGCCAGCAGCTTAGCGCGAGTTGGCACAGATACGCAGTATTTT